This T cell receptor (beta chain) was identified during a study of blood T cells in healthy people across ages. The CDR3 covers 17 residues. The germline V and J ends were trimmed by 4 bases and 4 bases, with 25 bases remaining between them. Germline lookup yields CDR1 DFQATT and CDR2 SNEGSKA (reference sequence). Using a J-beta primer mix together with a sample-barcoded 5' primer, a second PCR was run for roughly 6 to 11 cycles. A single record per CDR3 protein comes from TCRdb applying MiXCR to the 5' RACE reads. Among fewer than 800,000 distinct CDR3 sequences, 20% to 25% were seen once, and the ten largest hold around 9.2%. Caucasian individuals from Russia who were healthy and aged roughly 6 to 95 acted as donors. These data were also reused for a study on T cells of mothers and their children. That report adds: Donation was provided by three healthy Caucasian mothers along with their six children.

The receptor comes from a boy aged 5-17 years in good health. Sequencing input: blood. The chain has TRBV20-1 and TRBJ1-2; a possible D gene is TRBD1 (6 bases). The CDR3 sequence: CSAMTRKVGGLIYGYTF. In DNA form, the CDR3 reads TGCAGTGCTATGACCCGAAAAGTAGGGGGTTTAATCTATGGCTACACCTTC.